The T cell receptor (beta chain) described here comes from a study of T cell repertoires in cytomegalovirus infection. Study background: Well-studied HLA-B-restricted CMV epitopes were used in the study alongside recently identified HLA-C-restricted ones. Indicated by public TCR beta signatures were CMV infection and matching HLA type. Findings and caveats of the study: People with CMV and the relevant HLA were identified by cumulative public TCR beta family frequency.

This clonotype was picked up a small number of times. The antigen remains unidentified. V was pared by 2 bases and J by 4 bases, with 6 bases between. This CDR3 is 13 amino acids long. TCRdb re-called the reads with MiXCR, one entry per CDR3 protein. The sample has approximately 1,000,000 distinct CDR3 sequences; about a third are singletons. The rearrangement links TRBV23-1 to TRBJ1-5, with D unresolved. TRBV23-1 is an ORF for which the function is uncertain. Here the sequenced sample was cultured CD8+ T cells from PBMCs, taken from culture after CMV antigen stimulation. This TCR derives from a human donor in good health (CMV status not recorded). Some clones in this sample may be carry-over from other donors' samples. DNA for the CDR3: TGCGCCAGCAGTCAACCCGAAAATCAGCCCCAGCATTTT. This translates into CASSQPENQPQHF.